This entry concerns a single TCR beta chain. Antigen specificity is unknown. These data come from a study of Graves' ophthalmopathy and Graves' hyperthyroidism. The authors amplified TCR beta CDR3 regions from RNA transcripts. After a first-round RT-PCR with HTBI primers, a second-round multiplex PCR was run. TCRdb reprocessed the multiplex PCR reads with MiXCR, giving one entry per CDR3 protein. The sample consists of 600,000 to 950,000 distinct CDR3 sequences, around 40% of them appearing once. General study findings and limits: Built on 13 signatures, a model told ophthalmopathy apart from stable hyperthyroidism with 85% to 90% sensitivity and approximately 81% specificity.

The CDR3 covers 11 residues. Per the germline V gene, CDR1 is ENHRY and CDR2 is SYGVKD. Losses at the gene ends were 11 bases for V and 4 bases for J; bases not matched to a gene: 3. The TCR sequence derives from an adult man with Graves' ophthalmopathy. This chain uses TRBV10-3 with TRBJ2-5; TRBD2 agrees at 8 bases. The sequenced material came from peripheral blood. The DNA of the CDR3 is TGTGCCCCGGGGGGGCGAGAGACCCAGTACTTC. Its protein is CAPGGRETQYF.